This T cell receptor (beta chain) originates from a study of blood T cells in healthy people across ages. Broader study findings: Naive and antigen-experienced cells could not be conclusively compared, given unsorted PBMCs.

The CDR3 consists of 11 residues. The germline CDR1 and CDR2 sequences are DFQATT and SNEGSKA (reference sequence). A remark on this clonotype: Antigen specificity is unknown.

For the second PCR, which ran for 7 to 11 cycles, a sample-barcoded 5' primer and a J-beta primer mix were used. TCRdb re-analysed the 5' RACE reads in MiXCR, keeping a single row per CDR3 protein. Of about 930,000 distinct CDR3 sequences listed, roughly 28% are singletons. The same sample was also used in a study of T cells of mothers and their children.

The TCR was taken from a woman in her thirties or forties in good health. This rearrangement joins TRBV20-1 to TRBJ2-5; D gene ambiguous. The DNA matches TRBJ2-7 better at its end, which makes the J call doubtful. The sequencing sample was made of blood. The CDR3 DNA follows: TGCAGTGCTAGAGCCCCCCCCGAGCAGTACTTC. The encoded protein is CSARAPPEQYF.